This is a list of T cell receptor beta chains from one sample in a study of T cell responses to AZD1222 COVID-19 vaccine. Data came from immunoSEQ multiplex PCR; TCRdb stores just in-frame clones and leaves some out. The profile shows roughly 140,000 clones, about 90% of them singletons. Here the sequenced sample was peripheral blood, taken on day 0 of AZD1222 vaccination. Every receptor here comes from an adult in good health. Both conserved end residues are part of each CDR3. The order of the fields is clone size, J gene, V gene, CDR3 length, D gene, CDR3 DNA, CDR3 protein. A D gene is named only where the DNA matches it firmly. Expanded clones are given a class, and other clones once, few, many or no size at all.

- TRBJ2-1 TRBV16 16 - TGTGCCAGCAGCCAGGGCGGGCTGAGCTCCTACAATGAGCAGTTCTTC CASSQGGLSSYNEQFF
- TRBJ1-1 TRBV19 13 - TGTGCCAGTTGTTGGGGGGTGAACACTGAAGCTTTCTTT CASCWGVNTEAFF
- TRBJ2-1 TRBV12-5 13 - TGTGCTAGTGGTTTGGCAGGTCGGGATGAGCAGTTCTTC CASGLAGRDEQFF
- TRBJ2-7 TRBV7-9 15 TRBD1 TGTGCCAGCAGCTTCCGGGACAGGGCATCCTACGAGCAGTACTTC CASSFRDRASYEQYF
- TRBJ1-6 TRBV5-6 15 TRBD1 TGTGCCAGCAGCTTTGCGGGACAGGGAAATCCACCCCTCCACTTT CASSFAGQGNPPLHF
- TRBJ1-6 TRBV19 14 - TGTGCCAGTAGTATGGCGGGGGGGAATTCACCCCTCCACTTT CASSMAGGNSPLHF
- TRBJ2-1 TRBV2 13 - TGTGCCAGCAGTCTCCGACAGGTCAATGAGCAGTTCTTC CASSLRQVNEQFF
- TRBJ1-1 TRBV4-2 16 - TGTGCCAGCAGCCAAGGCGGGGGCGCAATGAACACTGAAGCTTTCTTT CASSQGGGAMNTEAFF
- TRBJ2-1 TRBV5-4 14 TRBD1 TGTGCCAGCAGCTGGACAGGGGAACACAATGAGCAGTTCTTC CASSWTGEHNEQFF
- TRBJ2-5 TRBV5-4 13 - TGTGCCAGCAGCGGTTGGATTGAAGAGACCCAGTACTTC CASSGWIEETQYF
- TRBJ1-2 TRBV5-1 14 TRBD1 TGCGCCAGCAGCCGAGGACAGGATTATTATGGCTACACCTTC CASSRGQDYYGYTF
- TRBJ1-2 TRBV30 13 - TGTGCCTGGAGTAACGGGGCTTTCTATGGCTACACCTTC CAWSNGAFYGYTF
- TRBJ2-7 TRBV28 9 - TGTGCCAGGACCTGTGGGCAGTACTTC CARTCGQYF
- TRBJ2-7 TRBV12-3/TRBV12-4 13 TRBD2 TGTGCCAGCTTACTAGCGGGAGCTCGCGAGCAGTACTTC CASLLAGAREQYF
- TRBJ1-5 TRBV7-2 13 - TGTGCCAGCAGCTTATCGGCGGGTCAGCCCCAGCATTTT CASSLSAGQPQHF
once TRBJ2-1 TRBV27 14 TRBD1 TGTGCCAGCAGTTTAAGGGACAGTCGCAATGAGCAGTTCTTC CASSLRDSRNEQFF
- TRBJ2-3 TRBV7-6 15 - TGTGCCAGCAGCTTGGTCGGATCGGGCACAGATACGCAGTATTTT CASSLVGSGTDTQYF
- TRBJ2-7 TRBV11-2 17 TRBD1 TGTGCCAGCAGCTTATCACACCGGGACAGGGCAGACTACGAGCAGTACTTC CASSLSHRDRADYEQYF
- TRBJ2-7 TRBV30 17 TRBD2 TGTGCCTGGAGTACCAAGGGGAGAGGAGCGGGAGGTTACGAGCAGTACTTC CAWSTKGRGAGGYEQYF
- TRBJ2-7 TRBV7-6 15 - TGTGCCAGCAGCTTAGACAGTCAGCGCGCGAGGGAGCAGTACTTC CASSLDSQRAREQYF